This TCR beta chain was recorded in a study of blood T cell repertoires in COVID-19. As for the study in general: Acute-phase and convalescent COVID-19 samples originated in the United States, Italy and Spain. The cDNA or gDNA used as material had been derived from T cells, B-cell-depleted T cells, or PBMCs.

A word on this clone: The junction differs from germline at one of its ends, possibly a read error.

This CDR3 has 15 residues. CDR1 LNHDA and CDR2 SQIVND come from the germline V gene (reference sequence). Authors' methods: Reference gene primer amplification yielded estimated nucleated cell counts. The assay was immunoSEQ multiplex PCR, and TCRdb's table has in-frame clones only and misses some. The D gene and trimming were derived from the DNA, and the V and J assignments and clone size from that table. The sample holds roughly 240,000 clones; 80% to 90% are singletons and the top ten take around 2.4%. The chain has TRBV19 and TRBJ2-7, with D possibly TRBD2 on 6 matching bases. The origin of this receptor is a middle-aged man who had recovered from COVID-19. Sequenced sample: peripheral blood. The CDR3: CASSIGAGLSDEQYF. The CDR3 region has the DNA TGTGCCAGTAGTATAGGGGCGGGACTCTCCGACGAGCAGTACTTC. Full variable domain (missing parts from reference TRBV19 and TRBJ2-7): DGGITQSPKYLFRKEGQNVTLSCEQNLNHDAMYWYRQDPGQGLRLIYYSQIVNDFQKGDIAEGYSVSREKKESFPLTVTSAQKNPTAFYLCASSIGAGLSDEQYFGPGTRLTVT.